These 14 T cell receptor beta chains share one sample of origin, sequenced in a study of blood T cell repertoires in COVID-19. Profiled with immunoSEQ multiplex PCR; TCRdb holds only in-frame clones, not every one. Among about 200,000 clones listed, around 83% were seen once. The source material was peripheral blood. The receptors were gathered from a human donor in a cohort sampled during active COVID-19.

The chain combines TRBV10-2 with TRBJ1-4, with 8 bases lining up with TRBD1. V was pared by 4 bases and J by 5 bases, with 6 bases of the junction left unmatched. CDR3 length: 15 amino acids. Germline CDR1 reads WSHSY; CDR2 reads SAAADI. The CDR3: CASSVDRGANEKLFF. CDR3 DNA sequence: TGCGCCAGCAGTGTCGACAGGGGAGCCAATGAAAAACTGTTTTTT.

As DNA, the CDR3 is TGTGCCAGTAGTATAACAAGACAGGGGGTCTCCTACGAGCAGTACTTC. It specifies CASSITRQGVSYEQYF. This rearrangement joins TRBV19 to TRBJ2-7, with 9 bases lining up with TRBD1. CDR1 is LNHDA, CDR2 SQIVND, per germline (reference sequence). With V trimmed by 2 bases and J by 0 bases, 5 bases remained unmatched. The CDR3 totals 16 residues.

Worth noting for this clone: The same CDR3 arises from other DNA sequences in this sample as well. The chain has TRBV19 and TRBJ1-2, with a tentative D call TRBD1 (5 bases). CDR1 and CDR2 from the germline V gene are LNHDA and SQIVND (reference sequence). The CDR3 consists of 13 residues. The V gene lost 6 bases and the J gene lost 4 bases, with 12 bases spanning the gap. The CDR3 sequence: CASSLDISYGYTF. DNA for the CDR3: TGTGCCAGTAGCCTGGACATTTCCTATGGCTACACCTTC.

The chain links TRBV2 to TRBJ1-2; D is perhaps TRBD1 (5 bases). In germline, CDR1 is SNHLY, CDR2 FYNNEI. The CDR3 spans 12 residues. Trimming took 4 bases from V and 5 from J, leaving 8 bases between them. In DNA form, the CDR3 reads TGTGCCAGCAGTGGGACACTATATGGCTACACCTTC. This gives the protein CASSGTLYGYTF.

The genes are TRBV4-1 and TRBJ1-4, with 9 nucleotides matching TRBD1. The V segment lost 2 bases and the J segment 7 bases; nucleotides outside the gene matches: 2. CDR1 and CDR2 (germline): MGHRA, YSYEKL. CDR3 length: 14 amino acids. The CDR3 region has the DNA TGCGCCAGCAGCCAAACGACAGGGGGTGAAAAACTGTTTTTT. This encodes CASSQTTGGEKLFF.

This clone was found once. The rearrangement uses TRBV11-2 and TRBJ2-7; tentative D call: TRBD1 (6 bases). This CDR3 contains 14 residues. Germline loops: CDR1 SGHAT, CDR2 FQNNGV. V was trimmed by 4 bases and J by 4 bases, leaving 14 bases between them. The chain's CDR3 is CASSSITTGYEQYF. The DNA of the CDR3 is TGTGCCAGCAGCTCTATTACGACAGGATACGAGCAGTACTTC.

The chain recombines TRBV6-6 with TRBJ2-1; a weak D match, TRBD1 (6 bases). The CDR3 spans 16 residues. Trimming cost V 6 bases and J 0 bases, with 15 bases left between them. From germline, CDR1 is MNHNY and CDR2 SVGAGI (reference sequence). Here the CDR3 reads CASRQQGRGSYNEQFF. The CDR3 DNA is TGTGCCAGCAGGCAACAGGGTAGGGGCTCCTACAATGAGCAGTTCTTC.

V usage is TRBV7-2 and J usage is TRBJ1-6, with TRBD1 matching over 7 bases. With 2 bases clipped from V and 10 bases from J, the junction kept 11 bases outside the gene matches. This CDR3 region has 16 residues. Germline V gene sequence: CDR1 SGHTA, CDR2 FQGNSA. CDR3 nucleotides: TGTGCCAGCAGCTTAAGACGACAGGGCCAGCGGTCACCCCTCCACTTT. It specifies CASSLRRQGQRSPLHF.

V usage is TRBV18 and J usage is TRBJ2-1, with a weak D call TRBD2 (6 bases). The V end was cut by 3 bases, the J end by 5 bases, with 17 bases between. Germline V lookup: CDR1 KGHSH, CDR2 LQKENI. CDR3 length equals 16 residues. CDR3 amino acids: CASSPTISGGHNEQFF. The CDR3 bases are TGTGCCAGCTCACCGACTATTAGCGGTGGCCACAATGAGCAGTTCTTC.

This chain connects TRBV2 to TRBJ1-3; D possibly corresponds to TRBD1 (6 bases). Germline CDR1 is SNHLY and CDR2 is FYNNEI. V gave up 6 bases and J gave up 6 bases, with 18 bases separating them. The CDR3 spans 15 residues. CDR3 in amino acids: CASRKQQGKENTIYF. The CDR3 DNA sequence: TGTGCCAGCAGAAAACAACAGGGAAAAGAAAACACCATATATTTT.

The gene calls are TRBV4-1 and TRBJ2-3; 9 bases match TRBD2. The CDR3 extends over 17 amino acids. Germline V lookup: CDR1 MGHRA, CDR2 YSYEKL. Trimming cost V 0 bases and J 4 bases; bases outside gene matches: 8. The CDR3 here is CASSQDASSGKADTQYF. The CDR3, as DNA: TGCGCCAGCAGCCAAGATGCGTCTAGCGGGAAAGCAGATACGCAGTATTTT.

The gene calls are TRBV29-1 and TRBJ2-3, with 9 bases that match TRBD2. The CDR3 is 15 residues long. Germline loops: CDR1 SQVTM, CDR2 ANQGSEA. V dropped 5 bases and J dropped 2; count of bases not matched to a gene: 8. DNA of the CDR3: TGCAGCGTTCGGCCTAGCGGGACCTTCACAGATACGCAGTATTTT. Its protein is CSVRPSGTFTDTQYF.

The J gene is TRBJ2-7, the V gene TRBV24-1; 7 bases align to TRBD1. The CDR3 spans 17 residues. The ends lost 3 bases at V and 6 bases at J; junction bases unmatched: 16. Germline V lookup: CDR1 KGHDR, CDR2 SFDVKD. For the CDR3, the DNA is TGTGCCACCAGTGATCCCAGACAACAGGGGCCAGTACGCGAGCAGTACTTC. It specifies CATSDPRQQGPVREQYF.

V is TRBV11-2 and J is TRBJ2-2; D gene unclear. The V and J ends lost 4 bases and 10 bases respectively, with 10 bases between them. The CDR3 is made up of 12 amino acids. Germline assignment: CDR1 SGHAT and CDR2 FQNNGV. CDR3 loop: CASSSEQLELFF. In DNA form, the CDR3 reads TGTGCCAGCAGCTCAGAACAGCTGGAGCTGTTTTTT.